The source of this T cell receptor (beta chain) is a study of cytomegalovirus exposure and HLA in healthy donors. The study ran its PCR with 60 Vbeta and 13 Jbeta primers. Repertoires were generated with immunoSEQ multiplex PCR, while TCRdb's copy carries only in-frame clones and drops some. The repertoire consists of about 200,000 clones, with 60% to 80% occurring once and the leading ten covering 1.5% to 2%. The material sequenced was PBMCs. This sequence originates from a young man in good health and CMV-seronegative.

The CDR3 protein is CASRKPRGGSSNQPQHF. As DNA, the CDR3 is TGTGCCAGCAGAAAGCCAAGGGGGGGGAGTAGCAATCAGCCCCAGCATTTT. V is TRBV6-4 and J is TRBJ1-5, with D perhaps TRBD1 (6 bases). CDR3 length: 17 residues. V gave up 6 bases and J gave up 0 bases, with 18 bases separating them. From germline, CDR1 is MRHNA and CDR2 SNTAGT.